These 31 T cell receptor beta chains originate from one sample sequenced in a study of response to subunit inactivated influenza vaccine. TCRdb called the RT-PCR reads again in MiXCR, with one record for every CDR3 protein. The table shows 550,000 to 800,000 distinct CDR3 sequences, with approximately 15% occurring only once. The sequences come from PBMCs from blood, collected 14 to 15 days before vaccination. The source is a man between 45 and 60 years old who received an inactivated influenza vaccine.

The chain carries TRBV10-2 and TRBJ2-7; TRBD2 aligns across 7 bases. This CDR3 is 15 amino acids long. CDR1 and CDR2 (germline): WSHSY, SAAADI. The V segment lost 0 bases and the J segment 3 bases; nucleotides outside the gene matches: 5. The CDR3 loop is CASSESNGRFYEQYF. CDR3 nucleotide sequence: TGCGCCAGCAGTGAGTCGAACGGGAGGTTCTACGAGCAGTACTTC.

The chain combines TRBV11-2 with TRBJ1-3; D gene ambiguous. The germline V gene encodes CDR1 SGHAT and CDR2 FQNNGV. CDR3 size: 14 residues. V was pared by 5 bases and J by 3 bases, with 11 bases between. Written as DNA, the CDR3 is TGTGCCAGCAGCCGTGGCGGCTATGGAAACACCATATATTTT. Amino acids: CASSRGGYGNTIYF.

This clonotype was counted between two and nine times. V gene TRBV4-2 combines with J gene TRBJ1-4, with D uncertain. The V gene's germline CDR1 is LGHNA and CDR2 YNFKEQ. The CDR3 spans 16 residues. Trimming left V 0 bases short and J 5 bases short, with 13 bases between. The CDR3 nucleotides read TGTGCCAGCAGCCAAGAGTACGGAGATTTAAATGAAAAACTGTTTTTT. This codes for CASSQEYGDLNEKLFF.

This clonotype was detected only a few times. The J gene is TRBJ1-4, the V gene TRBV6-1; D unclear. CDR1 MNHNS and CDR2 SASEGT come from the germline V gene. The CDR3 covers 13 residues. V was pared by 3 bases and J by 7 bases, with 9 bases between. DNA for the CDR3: TGTGCCAGCAGTGACCGGTACGGTGAAAAACTGTTTTTT. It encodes CASSDRYGEKLFF.

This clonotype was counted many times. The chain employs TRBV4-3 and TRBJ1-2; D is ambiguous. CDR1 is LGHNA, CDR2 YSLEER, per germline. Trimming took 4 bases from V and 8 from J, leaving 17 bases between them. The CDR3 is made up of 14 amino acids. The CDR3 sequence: CASSPITALGGYTF. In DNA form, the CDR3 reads TGCGCCAGCAGCCCTATAACAGCTCTTGGGGGCTACACCTTC.

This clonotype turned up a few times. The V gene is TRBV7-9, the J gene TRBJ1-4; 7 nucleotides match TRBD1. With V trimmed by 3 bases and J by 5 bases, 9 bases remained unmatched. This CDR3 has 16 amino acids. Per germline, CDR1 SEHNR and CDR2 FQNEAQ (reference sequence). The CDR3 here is CASSFGGVTGNEKLFF. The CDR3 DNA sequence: TGTGCCAGCAGCTTCGGCGGTGTGACAGGGAATGAAAAACTGTTTTTT.

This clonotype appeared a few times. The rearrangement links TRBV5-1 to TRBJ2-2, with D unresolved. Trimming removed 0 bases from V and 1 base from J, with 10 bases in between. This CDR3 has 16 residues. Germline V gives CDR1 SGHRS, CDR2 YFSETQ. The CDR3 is CASSLEVAMNTGELFF. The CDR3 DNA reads TGCGCCAGCAGCTTGGAGGTAGCCATGAACACCGGGGAGCTGTTTTTT.

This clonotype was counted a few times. CDR3 in amino acids: CASGKLGHGTERYNEQFF. CDR3 in DNA: TGCGCCAGCGGAAAATTGGGGCACGGGACAGAACGCTACAATGAGCAGTTCTTC. This rearrangement joins TRBV5-1 to TRBJ2-1, with TRBD1 matching over 7 bases. J was trimmed by 3 bases and V by 7 bases; bases with no gene match: 19. The CDR3 consists of 18 residues. In germline, CDR1 is SGHRS, CDR2 YFSETQ. The full variable domain, in which reference TRBV5-1 and TRBJ2-1 provide the parts outside the CDR3, is KAGVTQTPRYLIKTRGQQVTLSCSPISGHRSVSWYQQTPGQGLQFLFEYFSETQRNKGNFPGRFSGRQFSNSRSEMNVSTLELGDSALYLCASGKLGHGTERYNEQFFGPGTRLTVL.

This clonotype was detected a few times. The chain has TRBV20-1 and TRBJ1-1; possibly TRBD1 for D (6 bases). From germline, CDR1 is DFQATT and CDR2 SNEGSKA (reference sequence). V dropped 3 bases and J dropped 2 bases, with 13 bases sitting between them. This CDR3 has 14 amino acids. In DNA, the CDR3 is TGCAGTGCTAGTCAAGGAGGGGGTAACACTGAAGCTTTCTTT. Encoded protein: CSASQGGGNTEAFF.

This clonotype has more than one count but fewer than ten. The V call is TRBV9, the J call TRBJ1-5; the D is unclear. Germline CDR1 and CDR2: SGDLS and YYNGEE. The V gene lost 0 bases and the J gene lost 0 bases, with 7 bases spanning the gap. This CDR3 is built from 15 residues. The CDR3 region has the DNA TGTGCCAGCAGCGTAGCTCCTCATAGCAATCAGCCCCAGCATTTT. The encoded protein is CASSVAPHSNQPQHF.

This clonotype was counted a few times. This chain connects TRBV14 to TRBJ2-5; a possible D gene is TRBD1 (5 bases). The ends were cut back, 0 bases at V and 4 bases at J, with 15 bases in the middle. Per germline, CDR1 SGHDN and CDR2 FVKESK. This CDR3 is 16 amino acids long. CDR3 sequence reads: CASSQDWEGAGETQYF. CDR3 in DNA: TGTGCCAGCAGCCAAGATTGGGAAGGGGCCGGAGAGACCCAGTACTTC.

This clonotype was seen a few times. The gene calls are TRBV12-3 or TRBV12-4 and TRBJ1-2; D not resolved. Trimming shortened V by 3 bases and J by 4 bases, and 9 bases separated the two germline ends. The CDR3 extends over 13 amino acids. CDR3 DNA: TGTGCCAGCAGTTTGGATGTCCCCTATGGCTACACCTTC. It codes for CASSLDVPYGYTF.

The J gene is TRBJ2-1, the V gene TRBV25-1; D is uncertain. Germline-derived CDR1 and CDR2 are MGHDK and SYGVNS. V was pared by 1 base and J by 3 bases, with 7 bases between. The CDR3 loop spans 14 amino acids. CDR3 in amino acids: CASSEWGNYNEQFF. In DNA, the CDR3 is TGTGCCAGCAGTGAATGGGGAAACTACAATGAGCAGTTCTTC.

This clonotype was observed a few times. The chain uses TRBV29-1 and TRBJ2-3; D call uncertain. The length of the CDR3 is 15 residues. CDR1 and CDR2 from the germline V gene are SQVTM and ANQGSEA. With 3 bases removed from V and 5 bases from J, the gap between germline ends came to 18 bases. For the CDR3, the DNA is TGCAGCGTTGATCGGTATGGGAATGTGAAAGATACGCAGTATTTT. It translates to CSVDRYGNVKDTQYF.

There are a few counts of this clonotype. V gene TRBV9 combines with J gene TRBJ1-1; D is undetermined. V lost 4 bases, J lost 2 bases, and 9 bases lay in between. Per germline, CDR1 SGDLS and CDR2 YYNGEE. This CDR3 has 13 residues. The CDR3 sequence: CASSPPENTEAFF. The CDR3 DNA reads TGTGCCAGCAGCCCCCCGGAAAACACTGAAGCTTTCTTT.

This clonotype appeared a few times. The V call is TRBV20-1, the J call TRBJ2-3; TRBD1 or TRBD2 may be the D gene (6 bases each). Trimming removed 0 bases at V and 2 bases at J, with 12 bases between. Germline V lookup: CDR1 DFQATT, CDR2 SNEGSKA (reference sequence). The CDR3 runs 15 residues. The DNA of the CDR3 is TGCAGTGCTAGAGATCCGCGGGGACACACAGATACGCAGTATTTT. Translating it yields CSARDPRGHTDTQYF.

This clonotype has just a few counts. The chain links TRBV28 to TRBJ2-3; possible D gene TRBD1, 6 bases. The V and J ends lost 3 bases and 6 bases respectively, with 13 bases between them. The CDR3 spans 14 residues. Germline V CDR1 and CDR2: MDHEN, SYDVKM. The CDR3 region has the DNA TGTGCCAGCAGTTTTCTCGGACAGTTCGATACGCAGTATTTT. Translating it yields CASSFLGQFDTQYF.

CDR3 bases: TGTGCCAGCAGCCTCGGGCCTCTATATCTTAGCGACTCCTACAATGAGCAGTTCTTC. This codes for CASSLGPLYLSDSYNEQFF. This chain joins TRBV13 and TRBJ2-1; perhaps TRBD2 as D (5 bases). Germline V gene lookup returns CDR1 PRHDT and CDR2 FYEKMQ (reference sequence). Deletions cut 5 bases from V and 0 bases from J, with 23 bases between. The CDR3 extends over 19 amino acids.

DNA for the CDR3: TGTGCCAGCAGCTGGGGTTCCGAAGGCGAGCAGTACTTC. This codes for CASSWGSEGEQYF. The chain uses TRBV7-2 and TRBJ2-7, with unresolved D. The CDR3 has 13 amino acids. Germline CDR1 reads SGHTA; CDR2 reads FQGNSA. Trimming took off 4 bases at V and 6 bases at J, with 13 bases between the two ends.

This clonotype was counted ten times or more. CDR3 coding DNA: TGCAGCGTTGAAGATCCCCGGGAGAGTACCCGTGAGACCCAGTACTTC. Translated: CSVEDPRESTRETQYF. V and J are TRBV29-1 and TRBJ2-5; possibly TRBD2 for D (6 bases). V lost 0 bases and J 5 bases, leaving 19 bases between the germline ends. CDR3 length: 16 residues. From germline, CDR1 is SQVTM and CDR2 ANQGSEA.

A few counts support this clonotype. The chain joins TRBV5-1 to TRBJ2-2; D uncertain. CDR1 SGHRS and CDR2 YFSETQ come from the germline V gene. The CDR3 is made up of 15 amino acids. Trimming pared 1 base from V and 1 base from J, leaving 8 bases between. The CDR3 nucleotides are TGCGCCAGCAGCTTGAATATGGGGAACACCGGGGAGCTGTTTTTT. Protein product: CASSLNMGNTGELFF.

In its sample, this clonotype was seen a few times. The CDR3, as DNA: TGTGCCAGCAGCTTAGTTCGGGACAGGGGCACGAACACTGAAGCTTTCTTT. This encodes CASSLVRDRGTNTEAFF. The chain links TRBV7-9 to TRBJ1-1, with 10 bases lining up with TRBD1. CDR3 length: 17 residues. Germline V gene sequence: CDR1 SEHNR, CDR2 FQNEAQ (reference sequence). J gave up 1 base and V 1 base, and 6 bases lay outside the gene matches. Variable domain in full (rest from reference TRBV7-9 and TRBJ1-1): DTGVSQNPRHKITKRGQNVTFRCDPISEHNRLYWYRQTLGQGPEFLTYFQNEAQLEKSRLLSDRFSAERPKGSFSTLEIQRTEQGDSAMYLCASSLVRDRGTNTEAFFGQGTRLTVV.

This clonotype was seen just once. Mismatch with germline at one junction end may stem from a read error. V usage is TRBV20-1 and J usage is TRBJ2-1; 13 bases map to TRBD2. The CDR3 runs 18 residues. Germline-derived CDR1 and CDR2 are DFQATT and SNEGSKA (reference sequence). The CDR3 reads CCARDLGTSGANYNEQFF. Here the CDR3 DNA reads TGCTGTGCTAGAGATTTGGGGACTAGCGGGGCGAATTACAATGAGCAGTTCTTC.

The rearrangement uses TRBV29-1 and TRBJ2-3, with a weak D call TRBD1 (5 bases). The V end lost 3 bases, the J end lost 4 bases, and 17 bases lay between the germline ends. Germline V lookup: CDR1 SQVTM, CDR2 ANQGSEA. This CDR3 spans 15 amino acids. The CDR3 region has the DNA TGCAGCGTTGAGCCTACAGGCAGTTCATCAGATACGCAGTATTTT. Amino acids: CSVEPTGSSSDTQYF.

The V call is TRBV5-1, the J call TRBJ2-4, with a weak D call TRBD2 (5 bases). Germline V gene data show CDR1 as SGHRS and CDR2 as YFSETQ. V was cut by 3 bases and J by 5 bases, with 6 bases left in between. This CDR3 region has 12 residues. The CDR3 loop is CASSSRENIQYF. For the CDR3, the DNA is TGCGCCAGCAGCTCGAGGGAAAACATTCAGTACTTC.

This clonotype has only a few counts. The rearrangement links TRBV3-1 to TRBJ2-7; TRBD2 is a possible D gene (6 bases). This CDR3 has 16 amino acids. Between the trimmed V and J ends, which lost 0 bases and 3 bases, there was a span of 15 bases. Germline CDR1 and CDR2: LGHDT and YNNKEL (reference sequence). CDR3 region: CASSQDRGNLIYEQYF. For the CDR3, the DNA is TGTGCCAGCAGCCAAGATCGGGGGAATCTAATCTACGAGCAGTACTTC.

CDR3 nucleotide sequence: TGCAGTGCTAGAGGGGGCGGGGGGCCCGGGGGGCAGTACTTC. Its protein is CSARGGGGPGGQYF. This sequence joins TRBV20-1 and TRBJ2-7; 8 bases are shared with TRBD2. Germline CDR1 reads DFQATT; CDR2 reads SNEGSKA (reference sequence). This CDR3 is 14 amino acids long. The V segment lost 1 base and the J segment 9 bases; nucleotides outside the gene matches: 11.

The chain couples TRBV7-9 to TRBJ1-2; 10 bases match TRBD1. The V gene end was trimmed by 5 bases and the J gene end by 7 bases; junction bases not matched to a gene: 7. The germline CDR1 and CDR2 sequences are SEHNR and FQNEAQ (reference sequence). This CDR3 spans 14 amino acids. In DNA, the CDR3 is TGTGCCAGCAGCCGACAGGGGGCAAGGATTGGCTACACCTTC. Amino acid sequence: CASSRQGARIGYTF. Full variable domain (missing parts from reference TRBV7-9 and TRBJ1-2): DTGVSQNPRHKITKRGQNVTFRCDPISEHNRLYWYRQTLGQGPEFLTYFQNEAQLEKSRLLSDRFSAERPKGSFSTLEIQRTEQGDSAMYLCASSRQGARIGYTFGSGTRLTVV.

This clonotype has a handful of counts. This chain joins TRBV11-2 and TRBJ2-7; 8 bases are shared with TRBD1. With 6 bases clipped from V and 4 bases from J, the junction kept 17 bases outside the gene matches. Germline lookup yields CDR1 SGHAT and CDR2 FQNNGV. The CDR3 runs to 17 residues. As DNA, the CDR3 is TGTGCCAGCAGGGGGAGAGGACAGGGAAATGATCGGTACGAGCAGTACTTC. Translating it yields CASRGRGQGNDRYEQYF.

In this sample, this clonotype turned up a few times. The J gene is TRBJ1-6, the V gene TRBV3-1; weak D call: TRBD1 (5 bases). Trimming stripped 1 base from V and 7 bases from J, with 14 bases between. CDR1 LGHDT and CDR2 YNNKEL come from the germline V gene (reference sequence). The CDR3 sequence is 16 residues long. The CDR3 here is CASSQGLQVGNSPLHF. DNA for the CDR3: TGTGCCAGCAGCCAAGGCCTACAGGTTGGGAATTCACCCCTCCACTTT.

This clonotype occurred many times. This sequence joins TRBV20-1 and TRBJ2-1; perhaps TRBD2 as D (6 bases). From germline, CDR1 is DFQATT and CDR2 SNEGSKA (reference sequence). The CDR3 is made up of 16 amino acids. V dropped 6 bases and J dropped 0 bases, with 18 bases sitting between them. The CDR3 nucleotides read TGCAGTGCAACCGCTAGCGTAGTCAGCTCCTACAATGAGCAGTTCTTC. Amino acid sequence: CSATASVVSSYNEQFF.